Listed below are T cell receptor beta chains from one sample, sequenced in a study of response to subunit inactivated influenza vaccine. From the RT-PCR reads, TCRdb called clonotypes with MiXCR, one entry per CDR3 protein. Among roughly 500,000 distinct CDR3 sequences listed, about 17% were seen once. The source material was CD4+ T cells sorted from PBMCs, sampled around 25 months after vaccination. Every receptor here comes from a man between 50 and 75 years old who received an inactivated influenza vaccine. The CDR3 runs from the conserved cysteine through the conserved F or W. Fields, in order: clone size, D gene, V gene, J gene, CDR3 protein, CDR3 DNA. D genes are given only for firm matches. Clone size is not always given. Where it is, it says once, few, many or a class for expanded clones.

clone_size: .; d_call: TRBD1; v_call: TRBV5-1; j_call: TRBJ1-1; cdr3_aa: CASSDPGQRNTEAFF; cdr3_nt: TGCGCCAGCAGCGATCCGGGACAGCGGAACACTGAAGCTTTCTTT
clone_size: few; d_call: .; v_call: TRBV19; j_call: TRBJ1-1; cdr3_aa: CASTGRGAHTEAFF; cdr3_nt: TGTGCCAGTACCGGAAGAGGGGCCCACACTGAAGCTTTCTTT
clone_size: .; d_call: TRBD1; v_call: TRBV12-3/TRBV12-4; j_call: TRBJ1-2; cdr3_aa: CASSPGQATVYGYTF; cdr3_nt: TGTGCCAGCAGCCCGGGACAGGCGACAGTCTATGGCTACACCTTC
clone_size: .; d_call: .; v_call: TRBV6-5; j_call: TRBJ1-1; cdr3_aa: CASSITEGGNTEAFF; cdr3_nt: TGTGCCAGCAGCATTACTGAGGGAGGAAACACTGAAGCTTTCTTT
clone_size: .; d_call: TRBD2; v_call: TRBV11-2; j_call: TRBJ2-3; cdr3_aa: CASSSTLLAGTRDTQYF; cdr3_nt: TGTGCCAGCAGCTCAACTCTCCTAGCGGGGACACGAGATACGCAGTATTTT
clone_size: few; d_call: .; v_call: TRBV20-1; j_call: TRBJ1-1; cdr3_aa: CSAQDIRAQNTEAFF; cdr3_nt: TGCAGTGCCCAAGACATAAGGGCCCAGAACACTGAAGCTTTCTTT
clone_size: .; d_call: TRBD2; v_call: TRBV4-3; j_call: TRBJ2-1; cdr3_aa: CASSHKLAGGLEQFF; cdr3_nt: TGCGCCAGCAGCCACAAATTGGCGGGAGGGCTTGAGCAGTTCTTC
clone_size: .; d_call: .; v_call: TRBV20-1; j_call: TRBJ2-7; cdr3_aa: CSASVGTVYEQYF; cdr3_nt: TGCAGTGCTAGTGTCGGGACCGTTTACGAGCAGTACTTC
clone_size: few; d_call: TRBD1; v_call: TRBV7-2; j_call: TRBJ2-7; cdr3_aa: CASSSKTGGLYEQYF; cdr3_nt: TGTGCCAGCAGCTCTAAGACAGGGGGCCTCTACGAGCAGTACTTC
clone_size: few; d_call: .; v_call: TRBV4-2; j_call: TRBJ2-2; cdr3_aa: CASSQLLGDTGELFF; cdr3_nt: TGTGCCAGCAGCCAGCTGTTGGGGGACACCGGGGAGCTGTTTTTT
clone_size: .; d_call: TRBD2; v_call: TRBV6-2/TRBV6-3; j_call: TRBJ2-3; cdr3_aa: CASSRPASGIITDTQYF; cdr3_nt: TGTGCCAGCAGTCGACCGGCTAGCGGGATCATCACAGATACGCAGTATTTT
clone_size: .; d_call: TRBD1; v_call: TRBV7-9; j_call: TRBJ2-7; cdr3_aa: CASSLTGGRGGNEQYF; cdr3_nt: TGTGCCAGCAGCTTAACAGGGGGTCGGGGAGGAAACGAGCAGTACTTC
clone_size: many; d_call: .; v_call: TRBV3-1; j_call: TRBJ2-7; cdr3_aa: CASSQGSKTGEQYF; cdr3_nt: TGTGCCAGCAGCCAAGGGTCGAAGACGGGGGAGCAGTACTTC
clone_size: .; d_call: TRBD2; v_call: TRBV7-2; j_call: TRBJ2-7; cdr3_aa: CASSSTSGYYEQYF; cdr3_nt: TGTGCCAGCAGCTCGACTAGCGGCTACTACGAGCAGTACTTC
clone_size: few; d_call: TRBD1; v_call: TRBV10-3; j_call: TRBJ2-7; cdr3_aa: CAITPGGSVYEQYF; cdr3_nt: TGTGCCATCACTCCAGGGGGATCGGTCTACGAGCAGTACTTC
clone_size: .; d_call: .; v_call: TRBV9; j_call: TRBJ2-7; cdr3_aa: CASSAGPGLSSYEQYF; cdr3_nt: TGTGCCAGCAGCGCAGGGCCGGGGCTTAGCTCCTACGAGCAGTACTTC
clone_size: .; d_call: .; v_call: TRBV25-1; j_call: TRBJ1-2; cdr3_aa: CASSVYGGGYTF; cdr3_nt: TGTGCCAGCAGTGTATATGGGGGGGGCTACACCTTC
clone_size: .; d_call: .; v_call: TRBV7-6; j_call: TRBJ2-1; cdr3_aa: CASSLLQGGVFVLDNEQFF; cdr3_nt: TGTGCCAGCAGCTTATTGCAGGGGGGAGTTTTTGTATTAGACAATGAGCAGTTCTTC
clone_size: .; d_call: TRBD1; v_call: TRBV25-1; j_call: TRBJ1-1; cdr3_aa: CASSPGQGANTEAFF; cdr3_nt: TGTGCCAGCAGCCCGGGACAGGGGGCGAACACTGAAGCTTTCTTT
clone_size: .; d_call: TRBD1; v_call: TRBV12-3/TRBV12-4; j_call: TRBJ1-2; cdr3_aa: CASRTGTGGGYTF; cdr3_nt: TGTGCCAGCAGGACCGGGACAGGGGGTGGCTACACCTTC
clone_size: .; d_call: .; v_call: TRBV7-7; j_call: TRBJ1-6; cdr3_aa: CASSLDDSTNSPLHF; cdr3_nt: TGTGCTAGCAGCTTAGACGACAGTACAAATTCACCCCTCCACTTT
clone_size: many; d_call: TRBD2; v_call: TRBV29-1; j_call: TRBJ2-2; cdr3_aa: CSVGTSGTGELFF; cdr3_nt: TGCAGCGTTGGGACTAGCGGTACCGGGGAGCTGTTTTTT
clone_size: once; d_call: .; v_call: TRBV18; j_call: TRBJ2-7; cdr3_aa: CASSPDLGVSYEQYF; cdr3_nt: TGTGCCAGCTCACCCGACCTGGGGGTTTCCTACGAGCAGTACTTC
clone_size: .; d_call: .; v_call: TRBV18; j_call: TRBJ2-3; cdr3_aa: CASSPMDTSTDTQYF; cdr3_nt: TGTGCCAGCTCACCTATGGACACGTCCACAGATACGCAGTATTTT
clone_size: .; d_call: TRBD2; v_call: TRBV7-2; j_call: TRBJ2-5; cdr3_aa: CASSLAGSGNHRTQYF; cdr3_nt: TGTGCCAGCAGCTTAGCTGGTAGCGGGAACCACCGGACCCAGTACTTC
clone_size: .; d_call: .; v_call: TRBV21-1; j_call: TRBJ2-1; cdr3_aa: CASVEMAGLAGGPEIDEQFF; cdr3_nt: TGTGCCAGCGTAGAGATGGCGGGGCTAGCGGGAGGCCCGGAGATCGATGAGCAGTTCTTC
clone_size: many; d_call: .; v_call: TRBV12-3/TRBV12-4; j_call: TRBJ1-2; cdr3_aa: CASSFGSNYGYTF; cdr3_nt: TGTGCCAGCAGTTTTGGCAGTAACTATGGCTACACCTTC
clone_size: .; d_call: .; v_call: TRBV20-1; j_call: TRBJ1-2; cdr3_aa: CSARDGRMGREGYTF; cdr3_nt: TGCAGTGCTAGAGATGGTAGAATGGGGAGGGAAGGCTACACCTTC
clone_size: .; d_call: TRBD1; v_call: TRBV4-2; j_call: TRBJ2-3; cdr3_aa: CASSQDRGQGLYF; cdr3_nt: TGTGCCAGCAGCCAAGATAGGGGACAGGGGTTGTATTTT
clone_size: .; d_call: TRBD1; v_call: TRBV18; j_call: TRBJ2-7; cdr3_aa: CASSTRQGADEQYF; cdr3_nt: TGTGCCAGCTCAACCCGACAGGGGGCGGACGAGCAGTACTTC